This is a list of T cell receptor beta chains from one sample in a study of shared clonotypes between healthy human individuals. Using immunoSEQ multiplex PCR, the repertoire was profiled, and TCRdb retains in-frame clones only, with some absent. The table shows a few hundred thousand clones, with just over 95% occurring only once. Sequencing used memory CD8+ T cells sorted from blood. These receptors were collected from a man aged 25 to 40 in good health. Both conserved end residues are part of each CDR3. Each record gives: J gene, V gene, D gene, CDR3 DNA, CDR3 protein. D genes are given only for firm matches.

j_call: TRBJ2-1
v_call: TRBV28
d_call: .
cdr3_nt: TGTGCCAGCAGTTTAAGCTATGAGCAGTTCTTC
cdr3_aa: CASSLSYEQFF

j_call: TRBJ2-7
v_call: TRBV28
d_call: .
cdr3_nt: TGTGCCAGCAAGCAGGGTTTTTACGAGCAGTACTTC
cdr3_aa: CASKQGFYEQYF

j_call: TRBJ2-5
v_call: TRBV28
d_call: .
cdr3_nt: TGTGCCAGCAGTTACGGCGGGGCTCAAGAGACCCAGTACTTC
cdr3_aa: CASSYGGAQETQYF

j_call: TRBJ1-1
v_call: TRBV7-3
d_call: TRBD1
cdr3_nt: TGTGCCAGCAGCTTAAGGCCTCTACAGGGGGCATCGTGGGCTGAAGCTTTCTTT
cdr3_aa: CASSLRPLQGASWAEAFF

j_call: TRBJ2-1
v_call: TRBV5-1
d_call: .
cdr3_nt: TGCGCCAGCAGCTTGTTCGGTTCGCGGGACAATGAGCAGTTCTTC
cdr3_aa: CASSLFGSRDNEQFF

j_call: TRBJ2-1
v_call: TRBV14
d_call: TRBD2
cdr3_nt: TGTGCCAGCAGCCTACTAGCGAGCAATGAGCAGTTCTTC
cdr3_aa: CASSLLASNEQFF

j_call: TRBJ2-7
v_call: TRBV27
d_call: TRBD2
cdr3_nt: TGTGCCAGCAGACCTGGGACTAGCGCATACGAGCAGTACTTC
cdr3_aa: CASRPGTSAYEQYF

j_call: TRBJ2-7
v_call: TRBV2
d_call: TRBD1
cdr3_nt: TGTGCCAGCAAGGACAGGGGGTACGAGCAGTACTTC
cdr3_aa: CASKDRGYEQYF

j_call: TRBJ1-2
v_call: TRBV19
d_call: .
cdr3_nt: TGTGCCAGTAGTATGAGGTTCCATGGCTACACCTTC
cdr3_aa: CASSMRFHGYTF

j_call: TRBJ1-2
v_call: TRBV5-1
d_call: .
cdr3_nt: TGCGCCAGCAGCTTCGACAGCTATGGCTACACCTTC
cdr3_aa: CASSFDSYGYTF